These 24 T cell receptor beta chains originate from one sample sequenced in a study of control samples from healthy donors and cancer patients (dated by TCRdb to the early 2020s). The library was produced with the immunoSEQ multiplex PCR assay. What TCRdb holds here is the immuneACCESS table cut down to in-frame rearrangements. Part of the clones is not present; checked against another copy, under half of the missing clones reflect an unresolved V gene, and the others are unexplained. The sample table contains about 120,000 clones; only one count was recorded for about 89% of them. Together, the top ten hold about 7.2% of the sample. The specimen sequenced was blood. These receptors originate from a woman in her late teens or twenties in good health.

The chain combines TRBV18 with TRBJ2-7; D unresolved. Germline values: CDR1 KGHSH, CDR2 LQKENI. This CDR3 has 14 residues. V lost 4 bases to trimming and J lost 0 bases, with 10 bases between them. In nucleotides, the CDR3 is TGTGCCAGCTCACTTACCCGGACCTCCTACGAGCAGTACTTC. This sequence encodes CASSLTRTSYEQYF.

The rearrangement joins TRBV28 to TRBJ1-6, with 11 bases lining up with TRBD1. The V gene end was trimmed by 5 bases and the J gene end by 9 bases; junction bases not matched to a gene: 9. CDR1 is MDHEN and CDR2 is SYDVKM in the germline V gene. This CDR3 is 16 amino acids long. CDR3 DNA: TGTGCCAGCAGTCGTTACGGGACAGGGGGTAGTTCACCCCTCCACTTT. Amino acids: CASSRYGTGGSSPLHF.

This chain links TRBV5-4 with TRBJ1-4, with D perhaps matching TRBD1 (5 bases). This CDR3 has 13 amino acids. The germline V gene encodes CDR1 SGHNT and CDR2 YYREEE (reference sequence). V dropped 2 bases and J dropped 6 bases, with 8 bases sitting between them. The chain's CDR3 is CASSFGGYEKLFF. The CDR3, as DNA: TGTGCCAGCAGCTTCGGGGGTTATGAAAAACTGTTTTTT.

The genes are TRBV12-2 and TRBJ2-3; the table's D call TRBD2 went unverified against the DNA. TRBV12-2 is labeled a pseudogene. The CDR3 has 20 amino acids. This chain's CDR3 is CASRPDTGTSGRAVPDTQYF. CDR3 DNA sequence: TGTGCAAGTCGCCCAGACACCGGGACTAGCGGGAGGGCCGTTCCAGATACGCAGTATTTT.

V and J are TRBV18 and TRBJ2-4, with a possible D match to TRBD2 (5 bases). Trimming stripped 5 bases from V and 8 bases from J, with 10 bases between. Germline assignment: CDR1 KGHSH and CDR2 LQKENI. The CDR3 extends over 12 amino acids. CDR3 nucleotides: TGTGCCAGCTCATATCTCGGGGACATTCAGTACTTC. This sequence encodes CASSYLGDIQYF.

The chain joins TRBV14 to TRBJ1-2, with a tentative D call TRBD1 (5 bases). Germline CDR1 reads SGHDN; CDR2 reads FVKESK. The CDR3 loop spans 13 amino acids. Deletions cut 4 bases from V and 5 bases from J, with 11 bases between. The CDR3: CASSPQDRYGYTF. The CDR3 DNA sequence: TGTGCCAGCAGCCCACAGGATAGATATGGCTACACCTTC.

This chain links TRBV28 with TRBJ2-3; 12 nucleotides line up with TRBD2. The CDR3 is 18 amino acids. The ends lost 4 bases at V and 4 bases at J; junction bases unmatched: 12. Per germline, CDR1 MDHEN and CDR2 SYDVKM. The CDR3: CASSSSRLAGVGSDTQYF. DNA of the CDR3: TGTGCCAGCAGTTCCTCCCGACTAGCGGGAGTGGGTTCAGATACGCAGTATTTT.

This clone was detected once. The V gene is TRBV6-6, the J gene TRBJ1-2, with TRBD1 matching over 11 bases. This CDR3 region has 16 residues. In germline, CDR1 is MNHNY, CDR2 SVGAGI (reference sequence). J gave up 6 bases and V 10 bases, and 16 bases lay outside the gene matches. CDR3 sequence reads: CATRGQGAMDFDGYTF. Here the CDR3 DNA reads TGTGCCACCAGAGGACAGGGGGCGATGGACTTCGATGGCTACACCTTC.

The chain employs TRBV19 and TRBJ2-4; perhaps D is TRBD1 or TRBD2 (5 bases each). The CDR3 is made up of 18 amino acids. CDR1 is LNHDA and CDR2 is SQIVND in the germline V gene (reference sequence). Trimming stripped 5 bases from V and 6 bases from J, with 26 bases between. The CDR3 region is CASSPPRRGAGPLNIQYF. In DNA form, the CDR3 reads TGTGCCAGTAGTCCCCCCCGGAGAGGGGCCGGGCCCTTAAACATTCAGTACTTC.

This clone has just one count. The chain uses TRBV7-2 and TRBJ2-3; D gene uncertain. V lost 1 base to trimming and J lost 2 bases, with 4 bases between them. The germline gives CDR1 SGHTA, CDR2 FQGNSA. This CDR3 comprises 13 residues. The CDR3 reads CASSLVFTDTQYF. CDR3 bases: TGTGCCAGCAGCTTAGTATTCACAGATACGCAGTATTTT.

This sequence joins TRBV24-1 and TRBJ1-2, with 7 nucleotides matching TRBD1. Looked up from germline, CDR1 is KGHDR and CDR2 is SFDVKD. V trimming: 3 bases; J trimming: 4 bases; junction bases outside the gene matches: 7. This CDR3 is 15 amino acids long. The DNA for the CDR3 is TGTGCCACCAGTGATACTCGGACAGGTAGCTATGGCTACACCTTC. This translates into CATSDTRTGSYGYTF.

This clone was detected a few times. The J gene is TRBJ1-4, the V gene TRBV4-3; TRBD1 matches 7 bases. The CDR3 is made up of 14 amino acids. V shed 4 bases and J 7 bases; nucleotides not matched to a gene: 6. The germline V gene has CDR1 LGHNA and CDR2 YSLEER. CDR3: CASSPTGVSEKLFF. DNA of the CDR3: TGCGCCAGCAGCCCTACAGGGGTTAGTGAAAAACTGTTTTTT.

The V gene is TRBV7-9, the J gene TRBJ2-5, with a possible D match to TRBD2 (6 bases). CDR1 is SEHNR and CDR2 is FQNEAQ in the germline V gene (reference sequence). The V and J ends lost 1 base and 1 base respectively, with 7 bases between them. The CDR3 length is 14 residues. The CDR3 loop reads CASSLVGGQETQYF. DNA for the CDR3: TGTGCCAGCAGCTTAGTGGGGGGCCAAGAGACCCAGTACTTC.

This clone was detected only a few times. The rearrangement links TRBV3-1 (or the pseudogene TRBV3-2) to TRBJ2-7; 8 nucleotides agree with TRBD1. The germline gives CDR1 LGHDT, CDR2 YNNKEL (reference sequence). The CDR3 is 15 amino acids. After removal of 1 base from V and 5 bases from J, the junction contained 7 bases not matched to a gene. The CDR3 sequence is CASSQATGGWDEQYF. DNA for the CDR3: TGTGCCAGCAGCCAAGCAACAGGGGGTTGGGACGAGCAGTACTTC.

J is TRBJ2-5 and V is TRBV4-3; a weak D match, TRBD2 (5 bases). Germline V lookup: CDR1 LGHNA, CDR2 YSLEER. Trimming removed 0 bases from V and 0 bases from J, with 11 bases in between. This CDR3 is 16 amino acids long. The DNA for the CDR3 is TGCGCCAGCAGCCAAGATTCGTACGGGGACCAAGAGACCCAGTACTTC. Translated: CASSQDSYGDQETQYF.

This chain links TRBV24-1 with TRBJ2-2, with D perhaps TRBD1 (5 bases). The germline V gene has CDR1 KGHDR and CDR2 SFDVKD. The V end lost 5 bases, the J end lost 7 bases, and 22 bases lay between the germline ends. This CDR3 has 17 residues. The CDR3 sequence: CATSVPRRKGQDGELFF. CDR3 DNA sequence: TGTGCCACCAGTGTTCCCCGGCGGAAGGGGCAGGACGGGGAGCTGTTTTTT.

This rearrangement joins TRBV19 to TRBJ2-5; D possibly corresponds to TRBD1 (7 bases). CDR3 length equals 14 residues. Per germline, CDR1 LNHDA and CDR2 SQIVND (reference sequence). V was cut by 8 bases and J by 2 bases, with 15 bases left in between. The CDR3 region is CASSRRGRQETQYF. CDR3 coding DNA: TGTGCCAGTTCCCGGAGGGGGCGGCAAGAGACCCAGTACTTC.

The chain links TRBV19 to TRBJ2-1; 7 nucleotides agree with TRBD2. The CDR3 has 17 amino acids. CDR1 LNHDA and CDR2 SQIVND come from the germline V gene (reference sequence). Trimming removed 5 bases from V and 1 base from J; junction bases left unmatched: 11. This chain's CDR3 is CASSPYLGRESYNEQFF. The CDR3 DNA sequence: TGTGCCAGTAGTCCCTATCTCGGGCGGGAGTCCTACAATGAGCAGTTCTTC.

The J gene is TRBJ2-3, the V gene TRBV24-1; possible D gene TRBD2, 5 bases. This CDR3 comprises 14 residues. Looked up from germline, CDR1 is KGHDR and CDR2 is SFDVKD. Trimming took off 5 bases at V and 0 bases at J, with 8 bases between the two ends. In DNA, the CDR3 is TGTGCCACCAGTGCCCGGACTAGCACAGATACGCAGTATTTT. As protein: CATSARTSTDTQYF.

The V and J genes are TRBV9 and TRBJ2-5, with D perhaps matching TRBD2 (6 bases). This CDR3 is built from 15 residues. Trimming took off 3 bases at V and 1 base at J, with 13 bases between the two ends. Per the germline V gene, CDR1 is SGDLS and CDR2 is YYNGEE. The CDR3 is CASSGGLLAQETQYF. The CDR3 coding sequence is TGTGCCAGCAGCGGGGGACTCCTTGCCCAAGAGACCCAGTACTTC.

The CDR3, as DNA: TGTGCCAGCAGCCAAGGGAACAGGCCCGTTATAGCTTTCTTT. The encoded protein is CASSQGNRPVIAFF. This chain connects TRBV14 to TRBJ1-1, with a weak D call TRBD1 (5 bases). Germline V CDR1 and CDR2: SGHDN, FVKESK. The CDR3 covers 14 residues. V was shortened by 1 base and J by 10 bases, with 16 bases between the two germline ends.

This clone was observed once. The chain is built from TRBV10-3 and TRBJ2-3; a possible D gene is TRBD1 (5 bases). V was cut by 9 bases and J by 2 bases, with 15 bases left in between. Germline CDR1 is ENHRY and CDR2 is SYGVKD. CDR3 length: 14 residues. The DNA for the CDR3 is TGTGCCATAAACGCAGGGATGAACACAGATACGCAGTATTTT. It codes for CAINAGMNTDTQYF.

The chain recombines TRBV3-1 (or the pseudogene TRBV3-2) with TRBJ2-7; D possibly corresponds to TRBD2 (5 bases). Deletions cut 6 bases from V and 0 bases from J, with 6 bases between. The germline V gene encodes CDR1 LGHDT and CDR2 YNNKEL (reference sequence). This CDR3 is 12 amino acids long. The CDR3 here is CASSGSSYEQYF. CDR3 DNA: TGTGCCAGCAGTGGGAGCTCCTACGAGCAGTACTTC.

The gene calls are TRBV25-1 and TRBJ2-1; maybe TRBD1 (6 bases). V lost 1 base and J 7 bases, leaving 8 bases between the germline ends. Looked up from germline, CDR1 is MGHDK and CDR2 is SYGVNS. CDR3 size: 13 residues. The CDR3 here is CASSESTGNEQFF. The CDR3, as DNA: TGTGCCAGCAGTGAATCAACAGGGAATGAGCAGTTCTTC.